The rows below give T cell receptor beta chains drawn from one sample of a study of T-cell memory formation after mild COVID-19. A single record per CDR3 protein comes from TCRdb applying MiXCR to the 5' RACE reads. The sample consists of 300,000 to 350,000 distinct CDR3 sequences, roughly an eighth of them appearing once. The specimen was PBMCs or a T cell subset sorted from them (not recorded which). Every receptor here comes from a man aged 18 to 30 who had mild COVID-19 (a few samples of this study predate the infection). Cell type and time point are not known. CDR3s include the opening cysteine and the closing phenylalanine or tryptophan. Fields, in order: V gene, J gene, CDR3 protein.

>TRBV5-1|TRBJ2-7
CASSPRGRFSDEQYF
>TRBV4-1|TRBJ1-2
CASSQDIRQGGYGYTF
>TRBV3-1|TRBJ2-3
CASSRRPTDTQYF
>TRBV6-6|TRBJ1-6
CASRPGQGSNSPLHF
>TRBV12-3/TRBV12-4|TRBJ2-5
CASSSHGTQGTQYF
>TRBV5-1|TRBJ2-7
CASSLLEGRHEQYF
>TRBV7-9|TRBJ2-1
CASSFGRSSYNEQFF
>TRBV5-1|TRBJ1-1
CASSLTVPMNTEAFF
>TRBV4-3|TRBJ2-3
CASSQGSGTSGSTDTQYF
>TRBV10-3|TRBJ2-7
CAISDSWDTITISYEQYF
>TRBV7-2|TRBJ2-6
CASGTGSAGANVLTF
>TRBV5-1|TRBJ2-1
CASSTPDRVGGGEQFF
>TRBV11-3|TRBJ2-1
CASSRTGVEQFF
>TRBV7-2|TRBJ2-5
CAASLGAGETQYF
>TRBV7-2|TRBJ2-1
CASSFAGGTSIYNEQFF
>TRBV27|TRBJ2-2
CASRDRVYDYTGELFF
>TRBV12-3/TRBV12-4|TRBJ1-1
CASSLATGPGPYTEAFF